What follows are 9 T cell receptor beta chains derived from one specimen sequenced in a study of sequential checkpoint blockade in melanoma. Treatment defined: randomized to nivolumab then ipilimumab (arm A) or the reverse (arm B). Generated by immunoSEQ multiplex PCR, the TCRdb table keeps only in-frame clones and is missing some. The data show tens of thousands of clones, roughly 76% seen once. The sequencing here drew on CD8+ T cells sorted from blood (inferred from file names), taken from a patient given nivolumab and ipilimumab in sequence. The receptors stem from a human donor with melanoma.

The chain joins TRBV28 to TRBJ2-4; 9 bases align to TRBD1. The CDR3 is 14 amino acids. The V and J ends lost 2 bases and 8 bases, in that order; junction bases with no gene match: 4. CDR1 MDHEN and CDR2 SYDVKM come from the germline V gene. CDR3 in DNA: TGTGCCAGCAGTTTAACAGGGGGCGCGGACATTCAGTACTTC. Protein sequence: CASSLTGGADIQYF.

This clone is medium-sized within its sample. CDR3 region: CASSQDWHSEGGEQYF. For the CDR3, the DNA is TGCGCCAGCAGCCAAGATTGGCACTCGGAGGGCGGCGAGCAGTACTTC. The chain joins TRBV4-3 to TRBJ2-7, with a tentative D call TRBD2 (6 bases). Germline CDR1 reads LGHNA; CDR2 reads YSLEER. V gave up 0 bases and J gave up 6 bases, with 18 bases separating them. CDR3 length: 16 residues.

This sequence joins TRBV28 and TRBJ2-5, with D uncertain. The last part of the DNA fits TRBJ2-7 better; the J call may be wrong. The CDR3 is 14 residues long. Germline-derived CDR1 and CDR2 are MDHEN and SYDVKM. The CDR3 DNA reads as TGTGCCAGCAGTTTACCCAGGCAGACCTACGAGCAGTACTTC. Its protein product is CASSLPRQTYEQYF.

The V gene is TRBV4-2, the J gene TRBJ2-4; TRBD1 aligns across 8 bases. The J segment lost 0 bases and the V segment lost 3 bases, leaving 7 bases of the junction unmatched. This CDR3 comprises 17 residues. In germline, CDR1 is LGHNA, CDR2 YNFKEQ. CDR3 sequence reads: CASSHEQGVGAKNIQYF. The DNA of the CDR3 is TGTGCCAGCAGCCACGAACAGGGGGTCGGAGCCAAAAACATTCAGTACTTC.

This clone was seen a single time. This chain joins TRBV9 and TRBJ2-1; 11 nucleotides agree with TRBD2. Losses at the gene ends were 3 bases for V and 3 bases for J; bases not matched to a gene: 2. Germline V gives CDR1 SGDLS, CDR2 YYNGEE. CDR3 length equals 15 residues. CDR3 nucleotides: TGTGCCAGCAGCGGACTAGCGGGATTCTACAATGAGCAGTTCTTC. Translated, it gives CASSGLAGFYNEQFF.

The CDR3 region has the DNA TGTGCCAGTAGTATTGACAGGTGGACTGAAGCTTTCTTT. Encoded protein: CASSIDRWTEAFF. J is TRBJ1-1 and V is TRBV19; perhaps TRBD1 as D (6 bases). The CDR3 extends over 13 amino acids. Germline V gene sequence: CDR1 LNHDA, CDR2 SQIVND (reference sequence). The V and J ends lost 3 bases and 5 bases respectively, with 10 bases between them.

The CDR3 DNA follows: TGCGCCAGCAGCCCGGGACAGGTAACTGAAGCTTTCTTT. Protein: CASSPGQVTEAFF. J is TRBJ1-1 and V is TRBV4-1, with 8 bases lining up with TRBD1. CDR1 is MGHRA and CDR2 is YSYEKL in the germline V gene. CDR3 size: 13 residues. After removal of 4 bases from V and 5 bases from J, the junction contained 3 bases not matched to a gene.

The gene calls are TRBV28 and TRBJ2-7; TRBD1 matches at 11 bases. Trimming cost V 6 bases and J 5 bases; bases outside gene matches: 6. The CDR3 extends over 14 amino acids. Germline V gene sequence: CDR1 MDHEN, CDR2 SYDVKM. DNA of the CDR3: TGTGCCAGCAGCCCGGGACAGGGGGTCAACGAGCAGTACTTC. Amino acids: CASSPGQGVNEQYF.

The genes are TRBV4-3 and TRBJ2-5; D is uncertain. TRBJ2-7 matches the DNA end more closely, so the J call is doubtful. Per germline, CDR1 LGHNA and CDR2 YSLEER. The CDR3 is made up of 13 amino acids. This CDR3 reads CASSQGWHYEQYF. The CDR3 coding sequence is TGCGCCAGCAGCCAAGGTTGGCACTACGAGCAGTACTTC.